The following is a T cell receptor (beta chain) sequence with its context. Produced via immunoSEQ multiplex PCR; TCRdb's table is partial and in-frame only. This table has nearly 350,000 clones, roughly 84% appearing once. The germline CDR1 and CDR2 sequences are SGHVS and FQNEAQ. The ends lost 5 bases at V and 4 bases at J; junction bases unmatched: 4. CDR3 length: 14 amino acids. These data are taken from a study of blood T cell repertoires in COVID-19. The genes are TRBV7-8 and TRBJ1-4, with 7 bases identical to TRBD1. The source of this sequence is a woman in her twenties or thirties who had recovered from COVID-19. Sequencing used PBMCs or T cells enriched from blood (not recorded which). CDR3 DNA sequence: TGTGCCAGCAGCCGACAGGGATTTAATGAAAAACTGTTTTTT. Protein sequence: CASSRQGFNEKLFF.